This T cell receptor (beta chain) was sequenced during a study of metastatic and nonmetastatic thyroid tumors. About the study: For malignant and benign thyroid patients, tumor or nodule tissue and blood were the sources whose repertoires were compared.

No patient received treatment before thyroid surgery. V lost 8 bases and J lost 2; bases outside the gene matches: 11. The CDR3 runs 17 residues. Germline V gene sequence: CDR1 SGHTA, CDR2 FQGTGA. This clone was counted many times. Original processing methods: The study built a papillary thyroid cancer distant-metastasis classifier from CDR3 differences across clinicopathological groups. MiXCR was used by TCRdb to re-call the PCR reads. TCRdb's processing, not the authors' own work, is the source of the V and J calls. Of about 32,000 clones in the sample, around 7% were seen once. Material: blood. The V call is TRBV7-3, the J call TRBJ2-2, with 10 bases identical to TRBD2. This receptor was obtained from a female donor with papillary thyroid cancer or a benign thyroid nodule (not recorded which). Some clones in this sample may be carry-over from other donors' samples. The CDR3, as DNA: TGTGCCAGCTCAGGTCAGCGGGAGGGCCCAAACACCGGGGAGCTGTTTTTT. Protein sequence: CASSGQREGPNTGELFF.